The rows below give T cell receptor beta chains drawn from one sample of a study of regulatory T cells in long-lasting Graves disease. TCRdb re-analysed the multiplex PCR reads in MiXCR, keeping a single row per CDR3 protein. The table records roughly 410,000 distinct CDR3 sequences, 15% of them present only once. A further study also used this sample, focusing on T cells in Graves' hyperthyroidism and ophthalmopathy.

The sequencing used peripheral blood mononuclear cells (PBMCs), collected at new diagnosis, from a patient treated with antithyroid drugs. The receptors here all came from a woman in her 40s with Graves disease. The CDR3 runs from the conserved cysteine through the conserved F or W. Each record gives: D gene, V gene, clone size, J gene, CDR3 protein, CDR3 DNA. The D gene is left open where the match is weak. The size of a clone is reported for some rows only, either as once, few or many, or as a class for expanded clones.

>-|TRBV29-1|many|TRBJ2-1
CSAPRGIYNEQFF
TGCAGCGCCCCCAGGGGAATCTACAATGAGCAGTTCTTC
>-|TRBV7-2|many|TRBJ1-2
CASSSGRQERYTF
TGTGCCAGCAGCTCGGGTAGACAGGAACGCTACACCTTC
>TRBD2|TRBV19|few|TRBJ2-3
CASSIGLGFGGDTQYF
TGTGCCAGTAGTATCGGACTAGGTTTTGGAGGCGATACGCAGTATTTT
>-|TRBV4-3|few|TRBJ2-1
CASSQEGGNYNEQFF
TGCGCCAGCAGCCAAGAAGGCGGGAATTACAATGAGCAGTTCTTC
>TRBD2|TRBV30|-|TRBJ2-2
CAWNPGWEGQTGELFF
TGTGCCTGGAATCCTGGGTGGGAGGGCCAAACCGGGGAGCTGTTTTTT
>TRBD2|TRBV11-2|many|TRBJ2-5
CASSSAASGTQETQYF
TGTGCCAGCAGCTCAGCGGCTAGCGGGACCCAAGAGACCCAGTACTTC
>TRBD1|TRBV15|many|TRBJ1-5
CATSRGDRDQPQHF
TGTGCCACCAGCAGAGGTGACAGGGATCAGCCCCAGCATTTT
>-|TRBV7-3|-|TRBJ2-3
CARSLRYTDTQYF
TGTGCCAGAAGCCTAAGATACACAGATACGCAGTATTTT
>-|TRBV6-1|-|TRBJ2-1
CASRGLNEQFF
TGTGCCAGCAGAGGACTCAATGAGCAGTTCTTC
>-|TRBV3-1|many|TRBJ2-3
CASSQAPTERYTDTQYF
TGTGCCAGCAGCCAAGCTCCGACAGAAAGGTACACAGATACGCAGTATTTT
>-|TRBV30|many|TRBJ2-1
CAWISAVDNEQFF
TGTGCCTGGATATCTGCGGTAGACAATGAGCAGTTCTTC
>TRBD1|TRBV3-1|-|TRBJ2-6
CASSPTGPGANVLTF
TGTGCCAGCAGCCCGACAGGGCCTGGGGCCAACGTCCTGACTTTC
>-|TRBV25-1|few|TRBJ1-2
CASSFGLMGSGYTF
TGTGCCAGCAGTTTTGGTTTAATGGGTTCGGGCTACACCTTC
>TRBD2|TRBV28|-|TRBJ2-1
CASSFPTSGVYNEQFF
TGTGCCAGCAGTTTCCCGACTAGCGGAGTTTACAATGAGCAGTTCTTC
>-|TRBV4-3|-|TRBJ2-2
CASSQDLDRYTGELFF
TGCGCCAGCAGCCAAGATCTGGACAGATACACCGGGGAGCTGTTTTTT
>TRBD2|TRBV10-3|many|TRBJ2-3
CAITRGGSTDTQYF
TGTGCCATCACTCGCGGGGGGAGCACAGATACGCAGTATTTT
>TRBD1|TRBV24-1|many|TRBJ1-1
CATSTGGSNTEAFF
TGTGCCACCAGTACAGGGGGGTCGAACACTGAAGCTTTCTTT
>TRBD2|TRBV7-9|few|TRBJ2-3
CASSPRGGTSGESTDTQYF
TGTGCCAGCAGCCCACGGGGGGGGACTAGCGGAGAAAGCACAGATACGCAGTATTTT
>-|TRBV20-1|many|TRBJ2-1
CSARVRTLPPNEQFF
TGCAGTGCTAGAGTGCGGACCCTTCCCCCCAATGAGCAGTTCTTC
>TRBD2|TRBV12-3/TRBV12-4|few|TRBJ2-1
CASSFWASGHDYNEQFF
TGTGCCAGCAGTTTTTGGGCTAGCGGGCATGACTACAATGAGCAGTTCTTC
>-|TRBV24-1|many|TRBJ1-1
CATQLSGNTEAFF
TGTGCCACCCAGCTATCGGGGAACACTGAAGCTTTCTTT
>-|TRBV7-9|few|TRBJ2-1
CASSLGDIGSYNEQFF
TGTGCCAGCAGCTTAGGGGACATTGGCTCCTACAATGAGCAGTTCTTC
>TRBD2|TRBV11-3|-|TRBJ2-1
CASSLPQPTDSTSGEYNEQFF
TGTGCCAGCAGCTTACCTCAACCGACAGACTCGACTAGCGGGGAATACAATGAGCAGTTCTTC
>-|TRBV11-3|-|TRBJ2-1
CASSLSKREGADEQFF
TGTGCCAGCAGCTTAAGTAAACGGGAGGGGGCGGATGAGCAGTTCTTC
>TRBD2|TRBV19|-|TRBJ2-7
CASRAGTSGRASYEQYF
TGTGCCAGTAGGGCCGGGACTAGCGGGAGGGCGAGCTACGAGCAGTACTTC
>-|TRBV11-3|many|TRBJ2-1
CASSPTEAGNEQFF
TGTGCCAGCAGCCCGACGGAGGCGGGCAATGAGCAGTTCTTC
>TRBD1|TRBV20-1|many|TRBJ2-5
CSARIGTGGETQYF
TGCAGTGCTAGAATCGGGACAGGGGGAGAGACCCAGTACTTC
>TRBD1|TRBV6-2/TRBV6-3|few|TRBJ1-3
CASSVEDFRGLGNTIYF
TGTGCCAGCAGTGTGGAAGACTTCAGGGGGCTCGGAAACACCATATATTTT
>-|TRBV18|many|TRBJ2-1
CASSPIGGKLNEQFF
TGTGCCAGCTCACCAATTGGCGGGAAACTCAATGAGCAGTTCTTC
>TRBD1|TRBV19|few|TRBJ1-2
CASRIDREGGYTF
TGTGCCAGTAGAATAGACAGGGAGGGTGGCTACACCTTC
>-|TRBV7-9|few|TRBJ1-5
CASSLTTGTDNQPQHF
TGTGCCAGCAGCTTAACAACCGGGACCGACAATCAGCCCCAGCATTTT
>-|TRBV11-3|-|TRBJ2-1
CASSLGHLGTNNEQFF
TGTGCCAGCAGCTTAGGACATTTGGGGACAAACAATGAGCAGTTCTTC
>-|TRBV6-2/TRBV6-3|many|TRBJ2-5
CASSYRLEGAIGETQYF
TGTGCCAGCAGTTACCGTCTGGAGGGGGCGATTGGGGAGACCCAGTACTTC
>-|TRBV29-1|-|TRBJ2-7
CSVEVDSYEQYF
TGCAGCGTTGAAGTAGACAGCTACGAGCAGTACTTC
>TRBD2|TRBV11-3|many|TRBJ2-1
CASSFSGSFGQFF
TGTGCCAGCAGCTTTAGCGGGAGTTTCGGGCAGTTCTTC